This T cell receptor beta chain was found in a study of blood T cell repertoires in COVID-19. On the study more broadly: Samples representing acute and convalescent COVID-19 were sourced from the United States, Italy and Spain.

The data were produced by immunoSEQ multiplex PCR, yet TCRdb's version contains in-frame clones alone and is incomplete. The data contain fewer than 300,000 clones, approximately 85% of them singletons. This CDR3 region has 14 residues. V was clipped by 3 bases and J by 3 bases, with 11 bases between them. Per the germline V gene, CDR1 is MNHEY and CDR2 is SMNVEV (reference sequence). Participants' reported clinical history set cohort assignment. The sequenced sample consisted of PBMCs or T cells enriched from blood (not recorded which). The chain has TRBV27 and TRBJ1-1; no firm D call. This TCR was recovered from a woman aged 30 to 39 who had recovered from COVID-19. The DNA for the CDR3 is TGTGCCAGCAGTTTCCGACGGGGAGACACTGAAGCTTTCTTT. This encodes CASSFRRGDTEAFF.